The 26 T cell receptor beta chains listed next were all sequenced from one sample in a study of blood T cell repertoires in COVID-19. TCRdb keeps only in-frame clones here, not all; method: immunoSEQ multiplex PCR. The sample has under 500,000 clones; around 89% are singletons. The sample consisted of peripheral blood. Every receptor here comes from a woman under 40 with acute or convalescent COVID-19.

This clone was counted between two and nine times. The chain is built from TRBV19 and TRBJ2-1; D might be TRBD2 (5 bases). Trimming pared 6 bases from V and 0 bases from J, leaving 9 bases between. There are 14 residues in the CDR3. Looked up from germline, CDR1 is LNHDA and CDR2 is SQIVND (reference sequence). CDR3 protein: CASSGRGSYNEQFF. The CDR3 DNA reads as TGTGCCAGTAGCGGACGGGGCTCCTACAATGAGCAGTTCTTC. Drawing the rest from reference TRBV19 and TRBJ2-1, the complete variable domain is DGGITQSPKYLFRKEGQNVTLSCEQNLNHDAMYWYRQDPGQGLRLIYYSQIVNDFQKGDIAEGYSVSREKKESFPLTVTSAQKNPTAFYLCASSGRGSYNEQFFGPGTRLTVL.

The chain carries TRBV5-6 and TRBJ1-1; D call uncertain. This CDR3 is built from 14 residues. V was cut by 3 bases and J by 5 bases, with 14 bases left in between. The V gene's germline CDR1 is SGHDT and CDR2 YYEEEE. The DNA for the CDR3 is TGTGCCAGCAGCTCCGAGCCAAGTCGGACTGAAGCTTTCTTT. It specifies CASSSEPSRTEAFF.

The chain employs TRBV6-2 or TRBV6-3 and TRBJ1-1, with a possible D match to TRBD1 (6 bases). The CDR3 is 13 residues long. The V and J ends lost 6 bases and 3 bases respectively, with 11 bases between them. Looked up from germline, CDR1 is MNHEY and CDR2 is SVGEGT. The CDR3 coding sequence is TGTGCCAGCAGCGCCAGGGGTGACACTGAAGCTTTCTTT. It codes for CASSARGDTEAFF.

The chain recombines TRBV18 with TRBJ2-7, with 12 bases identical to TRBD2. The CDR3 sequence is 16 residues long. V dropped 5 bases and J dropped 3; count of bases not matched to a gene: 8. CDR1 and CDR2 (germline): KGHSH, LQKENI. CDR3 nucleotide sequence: TGTGCCAGCTCAACGAAAAGACTAGCGGGGGACTACGAGCAGTACTTC. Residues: CASSTKRLAGDYEQYF. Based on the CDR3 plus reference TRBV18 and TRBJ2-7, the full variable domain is NAGVMQNPRHLVRRRGQEARLRCSPMKGHSHVYWYRQLPEEGLKFMVYLQKENIIDESGMPKERFSAEFPKEGPSILRIQQVVRGDSAAYFCASSTKRLAGDYEQYFGPGTRLTVT.

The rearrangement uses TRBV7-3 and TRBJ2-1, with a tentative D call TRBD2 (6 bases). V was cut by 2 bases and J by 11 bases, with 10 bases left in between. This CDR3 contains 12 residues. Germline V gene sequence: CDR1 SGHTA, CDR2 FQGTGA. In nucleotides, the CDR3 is TGTGCCAGCAGCTTAGGGGCGGGGAAGCAGTTCTTC. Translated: CASSLGAGKQFF.

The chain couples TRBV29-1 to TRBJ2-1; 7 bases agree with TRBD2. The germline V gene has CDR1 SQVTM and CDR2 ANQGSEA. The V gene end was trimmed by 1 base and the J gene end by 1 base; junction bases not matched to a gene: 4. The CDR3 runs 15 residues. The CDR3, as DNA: TGCAGCGTTGAAGGGCGGGGGATATCCTACAATGAGCAGTTCTTC. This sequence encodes CSVEGRGISYNEQFF.

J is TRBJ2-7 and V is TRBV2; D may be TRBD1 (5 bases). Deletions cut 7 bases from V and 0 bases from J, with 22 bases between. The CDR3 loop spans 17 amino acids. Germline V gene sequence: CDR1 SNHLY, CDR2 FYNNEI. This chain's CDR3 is CASKGRTIDRSSYEQYF. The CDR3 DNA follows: TGTGCCAGCAAGGGAAGAACGATCGACAGATCCTCCTACGAGCAGTACTTC.

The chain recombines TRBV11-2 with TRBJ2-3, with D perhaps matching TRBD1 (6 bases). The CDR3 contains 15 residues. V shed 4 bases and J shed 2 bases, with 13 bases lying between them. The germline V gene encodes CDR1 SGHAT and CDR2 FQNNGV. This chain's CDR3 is CASSWRRGLTDTQYF. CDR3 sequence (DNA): TGTGCCAGCAGCTGGCGCAGGGGCCTCACAGATACGCAGTATTTT.

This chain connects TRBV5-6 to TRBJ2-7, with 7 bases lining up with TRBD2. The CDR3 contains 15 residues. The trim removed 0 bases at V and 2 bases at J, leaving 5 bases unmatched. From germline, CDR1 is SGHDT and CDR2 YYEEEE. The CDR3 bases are TGTGCCAGCAGCTTGGCATTGGGGGGGACCTACGAGCAGTACTTC. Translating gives CASSLALGGTYEQYF.

The CDR3 here is CASSSGTGRSIQYF. CDR3 nucleotide sequence: TGTGCCAGCAGTTCCGGGACAGGGAGGAGCATTCAGTACTTC. This chain links TRBV6-5 with TRBJ2-4; 9 bases match TRBD1. V lost 4 bases to trimming and J lost 9 bases; unmatched junction nucleotides: 7. This CDR3 is 14 amino acids long. Germline assignment: CDR1 MNHEY and CDR2 SVGAGI.

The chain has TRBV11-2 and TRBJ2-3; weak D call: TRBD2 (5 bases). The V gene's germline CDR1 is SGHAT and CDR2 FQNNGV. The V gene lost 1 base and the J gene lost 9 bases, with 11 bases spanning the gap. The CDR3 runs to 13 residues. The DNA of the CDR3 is TGTGCCAGCAGCTTAGGATTGGGAGAAACGCAGTATTTT. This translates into CASSLGLGETQYF. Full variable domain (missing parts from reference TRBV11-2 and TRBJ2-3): EAGVAQSPRYKIIEKRQSVAFWCNPISGHATLYWYQQILGQGPKLLIQFQNNGVVDDSQLPKDRFSAERLKGVDSTLKIQPAKLEDSAVYLCASSLGLGETQYFGPGTRLTVL.

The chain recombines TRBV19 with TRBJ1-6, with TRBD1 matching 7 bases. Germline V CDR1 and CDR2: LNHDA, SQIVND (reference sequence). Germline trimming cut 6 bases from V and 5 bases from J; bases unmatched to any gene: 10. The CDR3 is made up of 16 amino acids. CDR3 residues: CASSNRGRGNNSPLHF. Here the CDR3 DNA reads TGTGCCAGTAGCAACAGGGGAAGGGGCAATAATTCACCCCTCCACTTT.

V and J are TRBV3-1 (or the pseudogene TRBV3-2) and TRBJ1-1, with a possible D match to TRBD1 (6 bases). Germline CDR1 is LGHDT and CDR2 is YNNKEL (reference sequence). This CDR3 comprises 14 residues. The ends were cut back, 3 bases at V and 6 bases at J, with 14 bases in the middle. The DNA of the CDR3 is TGTGCCAGCAGCCACCACAGGGAGGGAGCTGAAGCTTTCTTT. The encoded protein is CASSHHREGAEAFF.

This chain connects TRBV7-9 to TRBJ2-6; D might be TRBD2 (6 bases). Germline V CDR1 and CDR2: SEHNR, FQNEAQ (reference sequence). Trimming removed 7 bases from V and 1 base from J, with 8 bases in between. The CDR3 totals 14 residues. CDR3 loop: CASTRGSGANVLTF. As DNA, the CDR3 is TGTGCCAGCACCCGGGGGTCTGGGGCCAACGTCCTGACTTTC.

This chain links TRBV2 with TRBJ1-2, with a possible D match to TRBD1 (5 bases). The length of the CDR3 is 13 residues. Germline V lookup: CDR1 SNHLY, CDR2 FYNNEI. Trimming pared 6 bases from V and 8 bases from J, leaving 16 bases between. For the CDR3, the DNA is TGTGCCAGCAGGAGCGACAGTGCTCGCGGCTACACCTTC. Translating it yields CASRSDSARGYTF. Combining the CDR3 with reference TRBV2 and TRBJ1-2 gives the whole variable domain EPEVTQTPSHQVTQMGQEVILRCVPISNHLYFYWYRQILGQKVEFLVSFYNNEISEKSEIFDDQFSVERPDGSNFTLKIRSTKLEDSAMYFCASRSDSARGYTFGSGTRLTVV.

The CDR3 protein is CASSSLAGGVNNEQFF. The CDR3 bases are TGTGCCAGCAGCTCATTAGCGGGGGGGGTCAACAATGAGCAGTTCTTC. The chain carries TRBV11-2 and TRBJ2-1; 11 bases are shared with TRBD2. The CDR3 loop spans 16 amino acids. Per germline, CDR1 SGHAT and CDR2 FQNNGV. Trimming took 4 bases from V and 5 from J; bases not matched to a gene: 7.

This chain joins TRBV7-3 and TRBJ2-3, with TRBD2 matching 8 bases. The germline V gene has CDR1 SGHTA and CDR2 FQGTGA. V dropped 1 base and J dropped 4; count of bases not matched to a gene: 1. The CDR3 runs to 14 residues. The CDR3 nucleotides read TGTGCCAGCAGCTTAATGGGACTAGCAGATACGCAGTATTTT. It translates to CASSLMGLADTQYF. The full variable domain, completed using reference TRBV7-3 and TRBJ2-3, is GAGVSQTPSNKVTEKGKYVELRCDPISGHTALYWYRQSLGQGPEFLIYFQGTGAADDSGLPNDRFFAVRPEGSVSTLKIQRTERGDSAVYLCASSLMGLADTQYFGPGTRLTVL.

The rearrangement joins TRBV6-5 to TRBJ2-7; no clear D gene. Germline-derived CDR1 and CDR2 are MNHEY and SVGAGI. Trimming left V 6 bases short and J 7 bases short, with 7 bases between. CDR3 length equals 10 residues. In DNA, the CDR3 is TGTGCCAGCAGGTTACGGGAGCAGTACTTC. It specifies CASRLREQYF.

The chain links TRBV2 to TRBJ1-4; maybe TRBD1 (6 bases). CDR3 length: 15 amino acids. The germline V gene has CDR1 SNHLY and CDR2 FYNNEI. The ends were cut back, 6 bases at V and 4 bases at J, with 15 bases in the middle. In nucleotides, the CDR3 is TGTGCCAGCAGAGAGGGGGTCTTCCTTAATGAAAAACTGTTTTTT. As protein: CASREGVFLNEKLFF.

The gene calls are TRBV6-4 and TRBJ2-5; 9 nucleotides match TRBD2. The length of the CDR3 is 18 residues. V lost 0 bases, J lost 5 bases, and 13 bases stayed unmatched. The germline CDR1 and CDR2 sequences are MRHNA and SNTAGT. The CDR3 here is CASSDSIQVAGVSETQYF. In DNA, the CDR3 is TGTGCCAGCAGTGACTCGATTCAGGTAGCGGGGGTTTCGGAGACCCAGTACTTC.

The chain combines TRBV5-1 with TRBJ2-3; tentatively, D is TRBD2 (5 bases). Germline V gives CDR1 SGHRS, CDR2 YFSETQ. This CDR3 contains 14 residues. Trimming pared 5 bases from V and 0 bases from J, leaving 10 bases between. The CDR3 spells CASRRGSSTDTQYF. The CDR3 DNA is TGCGCCAGCAGACGGGGTTCTAGCACAGATACGCAGTATTTT.

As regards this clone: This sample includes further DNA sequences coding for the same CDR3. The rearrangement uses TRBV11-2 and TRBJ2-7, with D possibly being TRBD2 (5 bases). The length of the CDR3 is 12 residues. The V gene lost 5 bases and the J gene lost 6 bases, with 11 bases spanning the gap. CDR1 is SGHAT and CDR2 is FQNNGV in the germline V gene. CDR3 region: CASSPGGSEQYF. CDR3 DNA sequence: TGTGCCAGCAGCCCTGGAGGATCCGAGCAGTACTTC.

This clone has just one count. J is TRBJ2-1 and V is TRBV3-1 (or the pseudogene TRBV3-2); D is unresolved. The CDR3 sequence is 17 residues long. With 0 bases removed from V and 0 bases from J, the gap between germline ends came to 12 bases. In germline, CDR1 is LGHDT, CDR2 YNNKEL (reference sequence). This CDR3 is CASSQDPTASSYNEQFF. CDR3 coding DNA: TGTGCCAGCAGCCAAGATCCGACCGCTAGCTCCTACAATGAGCAGTTCTTC.

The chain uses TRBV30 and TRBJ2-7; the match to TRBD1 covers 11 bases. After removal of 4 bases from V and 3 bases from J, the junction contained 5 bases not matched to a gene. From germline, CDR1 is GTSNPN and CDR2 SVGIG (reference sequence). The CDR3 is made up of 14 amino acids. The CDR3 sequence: CAWKGTGGHYEQYF. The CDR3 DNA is TGTGCCTGGAAAGGGACAGGGGGTCACTACGAGCAGTACTTC.

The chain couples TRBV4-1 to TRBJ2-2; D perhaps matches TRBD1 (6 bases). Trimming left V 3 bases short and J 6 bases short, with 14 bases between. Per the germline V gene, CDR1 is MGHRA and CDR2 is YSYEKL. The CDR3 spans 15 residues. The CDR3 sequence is CASSQTGLLAGELFF. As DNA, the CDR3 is TGCGCCAGCAGCCAGACAGGACTCTTGGCCGGGGAGCTGTTTTTT.

The CDR3 here is CSASRGGKQFF. The CDR3 DNA sequence: TGCAGTGCTAGTCGGGGGGGGAAGCAGTTCTTC. This rearrangement joins TRBV20-1 to TRBJ2-1; 8 bases are shared with TRBD2. Germline CDR1 and CDR2: DFQATT and SNEGSKA (reference sequence). J gave up 11 bases and V 3 bases, and 3 bases lay outside the gene matches. The CDR3 runs to 11 residues.